The 25 T cell receptor beta chains reported below all come from one sample, sequenced in a study of T cell changes during pregnancy in multiple sclerosis. Data came from immunoSEQ multiplex PCR; TCRdb stores just in-frame clones and leaves some out. This sample has about 46,000 clones, with 90% to 95% found just once. Sequences were derived from CD8+ T cells from peripheral blood mononuclear cells, sampled after pregnancy. Every receptor here comes from a female donor with multiple sclerosis, enrolled in a pregnancy study.

The chain couples TRBV7-9 to TRBJ1-6; no clear D. This CDR3 is 18 amino acids long. CDR1 is SEHNR and CDR2 is FQNEAQ in the germline V gene (reference sequence). V lost 5 bases and J 0 bases, leaving 17 bases between the germline ends. The CDR3 coding sequence is TGTGCCAGCAGCCATCCCGAGGGCCAGTCCTCCTATAATTCACCCCTCCACTTT. Its translation is CASSHPEGQSSYNSPLHF.

V gene TRBV7-8 combines with J gene TRBJ1-1; D is possibly TRBD1 (5 bases). Trimming pared 0 bases from V and 6 bases from J, leaving 14 bases between. The CDR3 covers 15 residues. Germline lookup yields CDR1 SGHVS and CDR2 FQNEAQ. Written as DNA, the CDR3 is TGTGCCAGCAGCTTAGCGTTCCCGGGGGTTGCTGAAGCTTTCTTT. This codes for CASSLAFPGVAEAFF.

This chain uses TRBV27 with TRBJ2-7; 10 positions agree with TRBD2. Germline V gene lookup returns CDR1 MNHEY and CDR2 SMNVEV (reference sequence). V lost 2 bases to trimming and J lost 7 bases; unmatched junction nucleotides: 11. The CDR3 is 16 residues long. CDR3 in amino acids: CASSLVRAGGPGEQYF. The CDR3 coding sequence is TGTGCCAGCAGTTTAGTGAGAGCGGGAGGGCCGGGGGAGCAGTACTTC.

The genes are TRBV29-1 and TRBJ2-5; 7 bases line up with TRBD2. V gave up 5 bases and J gave up 2 bases; unmatched junction bases: 8. Germline V lookup: CDR1 SQVTM, CDR2 ANQGSEA. The CDR3 spans 14 residues. The CDR3: CSVLLARQQETQYF. The CDR3 DNA sequence: TGCAGCGTTCTACTAGCGAGACAACAAGAGACCCAGTACTTC. Full variable domain (remainder filled in from reference TRBV29-1 and TRBJ2-5): SAVISQKPSRDICQRGTSLTIQCQVDSQVTMMFWYRQQPGQSLTLIATANQGSEATYESGFVIDKFPISRPNLTFSTLTVSNMSPEDSSIYLCSVLLARQQETQYFGPGTRLLVL.

The chain employs TRBV19 and TRBJ2-2, with 8 nucleotides matching TRBD2. The CDR3 loop spans 16 amino acids. J lost 4 bases, V lost 1 base, and 5 bases had no gene match. Germline values: CDR1 LNHDA, CDR2 SQIVND (reference sequence). The DNA of the CDR3 is TGTGCCAGTAGTATAGTGACGGGAGGGGGCACCGGGGAGCTGTTTTTT. It encodes CASSIVTGGGTGELFF.

The chain combines TRBV5-4 with TRBJ2-3; D is uncertain. Looked up from germline, CDR1 is SGHNT and CDR2 is YYREEE (reference sequence). V was pared by 4 bases and J by 0 bases, with 6 bases between. This CDR3 spans 13 amino acids. The CDR3 DNA is TGTGCCAGCAGCGGAGTAAGCACAGATACGCAGTATTTT. Amino acids: CASSGVSTDTQYF. The full variable domain, with the rest looked up from reference TRBV5-4 and TRBJ2-3, is ETGVTQSPTHLIKTRGQQVTLRCSSQSGHNTVSWYQQALGQGPQFIFQYYREEENGRGNFPPRFSGLQFPNYSSELNVNALELDDSALYLCASSGVSTDTQYFGPGTRLTVL.

In this sample, this clone turned up a few times. This chain links TRBV27 with TRBJ1-5; D might be TRBD1 (5 bases). Germline values: CDR1 MNHEY, CDR2 SMNVEV (reference sequence). The V and J ends lost 4 bases and 5 bases respectively, with 9 bases between them. The CDR3 sequence is 13 residues long. DNA of the CDR3: TGTGCCAGCAGTTCGGGGGTCTATCAGCCCCAGCATTTT. Amino acids: CASSSGVYQPQHF.

The J gene is TRBJ2-1, the V gene TRBV14, with D unclear. The ends were cut back, 0 bases at V and 7 bases at J, with 7 bases in the middle. The CDR3 contains 13 residues. Germline V gene sequence: CDR1 SGHDN, CDR2 FVKESK. For the CDR3, the DNA is TGTGCCAGCAGCCAAGAATGGCCAAATGAGCAGTTCTTC. It specifies CASSQEWPNEQFF.

The V and J genes are TRBV5-3 and TRBJ2-4; TRBD1 is a possible D gene (5 bases). TRBV5-3 is an open reading frame, and its role is uncertain. V lost 2 bases to trimming and J lost 1 base, with 7 bases between them. The CDR3 has 14 residues. The CDR3 loop reads CARSLGVAKNIQYF. CDR3 nucleotides: TGTGCCAGAAGCTTAGGGGTGGCCAAAAACATTCAGTACTTC.

The chain combines TRBV6-5 with TRBJ1-5; 7 bases fit TRBD1. The CDR3 loop spans 15 amino acids. The V segment lost 10 bases and the J segment 2 bases; nucleotides outside the gene matches: 11. Germline V gives CDR1 MNHEY, CDR2 SVGAGI. The CDR3 DNA sequence: TGTGCCACAGGGAATCCGGGACAGCGCAATCAGCCCCAGCATTTT. Its translation is CATGNPGQRNQPQHF.

This sequence joins TRBV4-1 and TRBJ2-7, with a possible D match to TRBD2 (6 bases). V was pared by 0 bases and J by 5 bases, with 8 bases between. The CDR3 length is 13 residues. Germline CDR1 reads MGHRA; CDR2 reads YSYEKL. The DNA for the CDR3 is TGCGCCAGCAGCCAAGAGTGGGGGGACGAGCAGTACTTC. Translated: CASSQEWGDEQYF.

The chain joins TRBV12-5 to TRBJ2-2, with D tentatively TRBD2 (6 bases). In germline, CDR1 is LGHNT, CDR2 FRNRAP. There are 17 residues in the CDR3. Trimming removed 0 bases from V and 4 bases from J, with 15 bases in between. CDR3 protein: CASGLVRVGGGTGELFF. CDR3 coding DNA: TGTGCTAGTGGTTTGGTACGGGTCGGGGGAGGCACCGGGGAGCTGTTTTTT.

The chain has TRBV19 and TRBJ1-1; 8 bases are a match to TRBD1. The ends lost 6 bases at V and 4 bases at J; junction bases unmatched: 1. The germline V gene encodes CDR1 LNHDA and CDR2 SQIVND (reference sequence). The CDR3 has 12 amino acids. CDR3 sequence: CASRDRGTEAFF. The CDR3 DNA is TGTGCCAGTAGAGACAGGGGCACTGAAGCTTTCTTT. The full variable domain, its missing parts supplied by reference TRBV19 and TRBJ1-1, is DGGITQSPKYLFRKEGQNVTLSCEQNLNHDAMYWYRQDPGQGLRLIYYSQIVNDFQKGDIAEGYSVSREKKESFPLTVTSAQKNPTAFYLCASRDRGTEAFFGQGTRLTVV.

V is TRBV11-2 and J is TRBJ2-2, with TRBD2 matching over 7 bases. The CDR3 totals 17 residues. From germline, CDR1 is SGHAT and CDR2 FQNNGV. V shed 4 bases and J 3 bases; nucleotides not matched to a gene: 11. The CDR3 DNA is TGTGCCAGCAGCTCGAGAGTAGGGCTAGCGGACACCGGGGAGCTGTTTTTT. Translation gives CASSSRVGLADTGELFF.

V usage is TRBV9 and J usage is TRBJ2-2; D is unresolved. There are 13 residues in the CDR3. Looked up from germline, CDR1 is SGDLS and CDR2 is YYNGEE. Trimming left V 3 bases short and J 6 bases short, with 9 bases between. The CDR3 DNA follows: TGTGCCAGCAGCGCCCAGGAACCCGGGGAGCTGTTTTTT. This codes for CASSAQEPGELFF. The whole variable domain, filled in from reference TRBV9 and TRBJ2-2, reads DSGVTQTPKHLITATGQRVTLRCSPRSGDLSVYWYQQSLDQGLQFLIQYYNGEERAKGNILERFSAQQFPDLHSELNLSSLELGDSALYFCASSAQEPGELFFGEGSRLTVL.

The J gene is TRBJ1-1, the V gene TRBV5-1, with TRBD1 matching over 9 bases. The CDR3 has 15 residues. Losses at the gene ends were 0 bases for V and 4 bases for J; bases not matched to a gene: 4. The germline gives CDR1 SGHRS, CDR2 YFSETQ. The CDR3 DNA reads as TGCGCCAGCAGCTTGGAAGGACAGGGGATCACTGAAGCTTTCTTT. The encoded protein is CASSLEGQGITEAFF.

This clone turned up a few times. J is TRBJ2-1 and V is TRBV6-4; 10 bases are a match to TRBD2. The length of the CDR3 is 15 residues. Germline V gives CDR1 MRHNA, CDR2 SNTAGT. J gave up 4 bases and V 0 bases, and 0 bases lay outside the gene matches. Written as DNA, the CDR3 is TGTGCCAGCAGTGACTCGACTAGCGGGTACAATGAGCAGTTCTTC. Protein product: CASSDSTSGYNEQFF.

This sequence joins TRBV11-2 and TRBJ2-7; unclear D gene. With 1 base removed from V and 4 bases from J, the gap between germline ends came to 8 bases. Germline V gives CDR1 SGHAT, CDR2 FQNNGV. The CDR3 contains 13 residues. The CDR3 region has the DNA TGTGCCAGCAGCTTAGCAGGCAGTTACGAGCAGTACTTC. Translation gives CASSLAGSYEQYF.

The chain combines TRBV27 with TRBJ2-7; 9 bases map to TRBD2. With V trimmed by 0 bases and J by 5 bases, 8 bases remained unmatched. The CDR3 is 16 residues long. The germline gives CDR1 MNHEY, CDR2 SMNVEV (reference sequence). The CDR3 is CASSLSQLAGINEQYF. CDR3 nucleotides: TGTGCCAGCAGTTTATCGCAGCTAGCGGGAATCAACGAGCAGTACTTC.

The genes are TRBV28 and TRBJ2-7; 15 bases map to TRBD2. The germline V gene has CDR1 MDHEN and CDR2 SYDVKM. The CDR3 is 16 amino acids. Losses at the gene ends were 7 bases for V and 4 bases for J; bases not matched to a gene: 8. In nucleotides, the CDR3 is TGTGCCAGCAACGGACTAGCGGGAGGGGGGGGATACGAGCAGTACTTC. This translates into CASNGLAGGGGYEQYF.

This chain joins TRBV6-5 and TRBJ2-7, with D unclear. The ends were cut back, 2 bases at V and 3 bases at J, with 5 bases in the middle. CDR1 is MNHEY, CDR2 SVGAGI, per germline. The CDR3 length is 12 residues. CDR3 nucleotide sequence: TGTGCCAGCAGTTACAACGGCTACGAGCAGTACTTC. Translating gives CASSYNGYEQYF.

The chain combines TRBV30 with TRBJ2-7; D may be TRBD2 (6 bases). V was cut by 1 base and J by 3 bases, with 16 bases left in between. From germline, CDR1 is GTSNPN and CDR2 SVGIG (reference sequence). CDR3 length equals 15 residues. DNA for the CDR3: TGTGCCTGGAGTGGGGGGGACCAGCCATTCTACGAGCAGTACTTC. Its protein is CAWSGGDQPFYEQYF.

The chain couples TRBV27 to TRBJ1-1; a weak D match, TRBD1 (5 bases). Trimming removed 5 bases from V and 2 bases from J, with 6 bases in between. CDR3 size: 12 residues. CDR1 is MNHEY, CDR2 SMNVEV, per germline (reference sequence). CDR3 protein: CASSQGNTEAFF. DNA of the CDR3: TGTGCCAGCAGTCAGGGTAACACTGAAGCTTTCTTT.

The genes are TRBV2 and TRBJ2-1; TRBD2 might be the D (5 bases). V was shortened by 6 bases and J by 0 bases, with 12 bases between the two germline ends. The CDR3 length is 15 residues. CDR1 and CDR2 (germline): SNHLY, FYNNEI. CDR3 in amino acids: CASRTTWSSYNEQFF. CDR3 bases: TGTGCCAGCAGGACTACTTGGAGCTCCTACAATGAGCAGTTCTTC.

With regard to this clone: A read error may account for a junction end that differs from germline. This rearrangement joins TRBV28 to TRBJ2-3, with 11 bases identical to TRBD2. Germline V gene lookup returns CDR1 MDHEN and CDR2 SYDVKM. The CDR3 is 17 residues long. The CDR3 sequence: CTSSGTLAGGSTDTQYF. DNA for the CDR3: TGTACCAGCAGTGGCACCTTAGCGGGAGGGAGCACAGATACGCAGTATTTT.